This TCR beta chain was found in a study of blood T cell repertoires in COVID-19 (dated by TCRdb to 2018 to 2020). A note on the overall study: Samples from collaborators originated in the United States, Italy and Spain and spanned both the acute and convalescent phases of COVID-19. Where available, HLA class I and class II types were taken from metadata supplied by the sample provider and were not determined by assay-based typing. Samples were obtained from the ongoing ImmuneRACE study (first 160 participants) and from approximately 1,200 subjects provided by 6 global collaborators. The material from the prospective study consisted of cDNA or gDNA derived from T cells, B-cell-depleted T cells, or PBMCs. The repertoires were released in a freely available public database meant as a resource for research on the immune response to SARS-CoV-2. Deeply sampled blood TCRbeta repertoires from subjects exposed to, actively infected with, or recovered from COVID-19 were included in the dataset. Sample metadata almost always included a de-identified subject ID, COVID-19 status, age in years and sex.

Trimming takes 8 bases from V and 8 bases from J, and the germline ends sit 9 bases apart. Reading the germline V gene gives CDR1 MDHEN and CDR2 SYDVKM. The CDR3 contains 10 residues, cysteine and phenylalanine counted. The entry retains the CDR3 DNA only, 30 bases that are in frame from base 1. Whole blood was collected in K2EDTA tubes by collaborating institutions according to the institutions' own protocols. Collaborator samples were shipped for TCRbeta analysis as frozen whole blood, isolated PBMCs, or DNA extracted from either sample type. Findings and caveats that apply to the study as a whole: The quantity of clinical and demographic metadata differed by source and by participant and was supplied without curation.

Points on this clone: Its antigen remains undetermined. No quality values exist for individual bases; no much larger clone is one base distant.

The immunoSEQ Assay, a bias-controlled multiplex PCR, was used to amplify TCRbeta CDR3 regions from genomic DNA. The original methods were these. The number of nucleated cells in each sample was estimated from the amplification of reference gene primers within the assay. To quantify the absolute abundance of each unique TCRbeta CDR3 rearrangement, sequence reads were collapsed and filtered. Productive Simpson clonality was computed per sample as the square root of Simpson's diversity index over productive rearrangements. TCRdb stores this immuneACCESS table with in-frame sequences only. Part of the clones is absent; in the studies checked, under half of the shortfall reflects unresolved V genes, and no reason is known for the rest. That table gives V, J and clone size, and the DNA gave D and trimming. The sample contains 200,000 to 250,000 clones, 80% to 85% of them found a single time. Jointly, the top ten make up 15% to 20% of the sample.

The rearranged chain carries TRBV28 and TRBJ1-2; the D segment could be TRBD1, given 6 matching bases. This TCR was sampled from a woman aged 80 or over with active or convalescent COVID-19. The specimen was peripheral blood. The bases read TGTGCCAGCGGGGGCACGGGCTACACCTTC. This sequence encodes CASGGTGYTF.